Sequencing of this T cell receptor beta chain was carried out in a study of blood T cell repertoires in COVID-19. Study-level information: Nucleic acid was either cDNA or gDNA, and it came from T cells, B-cell-depleted T cells, or PBMCs.

The V gene's germline CDR1 is MNHEY and CDR2 SVGAGI. The CDR3 has 14 residues. The V and J ends lost 4 bases and 5 bases, in that order; junction bases with no gene match: 5. Original analysis: Amplification of reference gene primers provided the estimated nucleated cell counts. The repertoire was sequenced with immunoSEQ multiplex PCR; TCRdb's copy has only in-frame clones and lacks some. The D gene and trimming were derived from the DNA, and the V and J assignments and clone size from that table. The table records 400,000 to 550,000 clones, 70% to 90% of them present only once. The chain joins TRBV6-5 to TRBJ2-1, with 7 positions matching TRBD2. This sequence was found in a woman aged 18-29 years with acute COVID-19. The sample taken for sequencing was PBMCs or T cells enriched from blood (not recorded which). The CDR3 bases are TGTGCCAGCAGTTCCTCACTAGCGAACAATGAGCAGTTCTTC. As protein: CASSSSLANNEQFF.